This TCR beta chain was found in a study of identical twins. Study results and caveats: Model-predicted out-of-frame TCR alpha sharing fell below observed values in monozygotic twins.

TCRdb used MiXCR to reprocess the 5' RACE reads, holding one entry per CDR3 protein. The sample includes 750,000 to 950,000 distinct CDR3 sequences, about 12% of them seen just once. All donors were healthy Caucasians. There are a few counts of this clonotype. No antigen is known for it. These sequences were also reported in another study, on yellow fever vaccine responses in identical twins.

The clonotype was recovered from a woman between 18 and 29 years old in good health. Sequences were obtained from PBMCs.

CDR3 protein: CATSDPGHAETQYF. As DNA, the CDR3 is TGTGCCACCAGTGATCCGGGACACGCGGAGACCCAGTACTTC. The chain is built from TRBV24-1 and TRBJ2-5; tentatively, D is TRBD1 (6 bases). CDR1 and CDR2 (germline): KGHDR, SFDVKD. V shed 3 bases and J shed 5 bases, with 12 bases lying between them. The CDR3 extends over 14 amino acids.